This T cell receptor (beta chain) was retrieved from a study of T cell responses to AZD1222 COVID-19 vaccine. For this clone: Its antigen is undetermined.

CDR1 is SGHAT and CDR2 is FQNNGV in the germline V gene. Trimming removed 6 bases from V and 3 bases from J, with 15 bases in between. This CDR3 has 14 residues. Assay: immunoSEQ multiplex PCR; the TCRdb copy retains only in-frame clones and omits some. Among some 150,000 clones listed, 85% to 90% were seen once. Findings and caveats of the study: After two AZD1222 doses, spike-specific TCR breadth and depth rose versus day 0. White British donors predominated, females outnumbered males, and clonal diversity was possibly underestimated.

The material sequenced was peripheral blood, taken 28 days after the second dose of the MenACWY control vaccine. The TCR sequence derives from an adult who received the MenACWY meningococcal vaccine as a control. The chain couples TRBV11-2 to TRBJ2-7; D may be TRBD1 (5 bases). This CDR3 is CASRLRAGNYEQYF. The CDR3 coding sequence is TGTGCCAGCAGATTAAGGGCAGGGAACTACGAGCAGTACTTC.